The 20 T cell receptor beta chains below were found in one sample sequenced in a study of T cell responses to AZD1222 COVID-19 vaccine. Sequencing was performed with immunoSEQ multiplex PCR; in TCRdb, only in-frame clones are kept and a portion is missing. The data hold tens of thousands of clones, with about 88% observed a single time. The sample here was peripheral blood, taken on day 0 of AZD1222 vaccination. The receptors were gathered from an adult in good health.

The chain joins TRBV6-5 to TRBJ2-6; TRBD2 agrees at 8 bases. V was clipped by 4 bases and J by 4 bases; unmatched bases: 6. This CDR3 has 16 residues. Germline CDR1 MNHEY, CDR2 SVGAGI. CDR3: CASSLDSGSGANVLTF. The CDR3 bases are TGTGCCAGCAGTTTGGACAGCGGGAGCGGGGCCAACGTCCTGACTTTC.

This clone was observed once. The rearrangement joins TRBV30 to TRBJ2-7; tentatively, D is TRBD2 (7 bases). Germline V gene data show CDR1 as GTSNPN and CDR2 as SVGIG (reference sequence). The CDR3 length is 15 residues. V lost 2 bases and J lost 2, with 16 bases in between. The chain's CDR3 is CAWSRGARITYEQYF. CDR3 DNA sequence: TGTGCCTGGAGTCGGGGGGCACGAATAACCTACGAGCAGTACTTC. The full variable domain, in which reference TRBV30 and TRBJ2-7 provide the parts outside the CDR3, is SQTIHQWPATLVQPVGSPLSLECTVEGTSNPNLYWYRQAAGRGLQLLFYSVGIGQISSEVPQNLSASRPQDRQFILSSKKLLLSDSGFYLCAWSRGARITYEQYFGPGTRLTVT.

The rearrangement joins TRBV27 to TRBJ2-3; 13 bases agree with TRBD2. V was clipped by 3 bases and J by 2 bases; unmatched bases: 8. Germline V gives CDR1 MNHEY, CDR2 SMNVEV (reference sequence). CDR3 length: 18 residues. Here the CDR3 reads CASSFKRLAGGPTDTQYF. The CDR3 DNA follows: TGTGCCAGCAGTTTTAAAAGACTAGCGGGAGGACCCACAGATACGCAGTATTTT.

Of note for this clone: The identical CDR3 is also encoded by other nucleotide sequences in the sample. This chain links TRBV5-1 with TRBJ1-2; TRBD1 might be the D (6 bases). The germline gives CDR1 SGHRS, CDR2 YFSETQ. The CDR3 consists of 15 residues. Trimming took 0 bases from V and 8 from J, leaving 17 bases between them. The CDR3 here is CASSLADVRGKGYTF. The DNA for the CDR3 is TGCGCCAGCAGCTTGGCCGACGTCAGGGGAAAGGGCTACACCTTC.

The chain employs TRBV30 and TRBJ2-1, with D tentatively TRBD1 (5 bases). With 0 bases removed from V and 9 bases from J, the gap between germline ends came to 12 bases. Germline CDR1 is GTSNPN and CDR2 is SVGIG (reference sequence). The CDR3 is 13 residues long. The CDR3 DNA reads as TGTGCCTGGAGTGTGGGGCCCAGGATTGAGCAGTTCTTC. It specifies CAWSVGPRIEQFF.

This chain uses TRBV29-1 with TRBJ1-2; D perhaps matches TRBD1 (6 bases). From germline, CDR1 is SQVTM and CDR2 ANQGSEA. The germline V and J ends were trimmed by 3 bases and 4 bases, with 9 bases remaining between them. CDR3 size: 12 residues. In nucleotides, the CDR3 is TGCAGCGTTGACCAGGGGTCCTATGGCTACACCTTC. It yields the protein CSVDQGSYGYTF.

This clone was seen a few times. The V and J genes are TRBV7-8 and TRBJ2-5, with D perhaps matching TRBD2 (6 bases). CDR1 is SGHVS and CDR2 is FQNEAQ in the germline V gene. The CDR3 has 15 amino acids. Trimming shortened V by 1 base and J by 7 bases, and 16 bases separated the two germline ends. For the CDR3, the DNA is TGTGCCAGCAGCTTAGTGGGCGAGGGAGCGGGGACCCAGTACTTC. Protein sequence: CASSLVGEGAGTQYF.

The count of this clone is one. The CDR3 here is CASSRDRNTEAFF. The DNA for the CDR3 is TGTGCCAGCAGCCGCGACAGGAACACTGAAGCTTTCTTT. The gene calls are TRBV7-7 and TRBJ1-1; tentative D call: TRBD1 (5 bases). The germline gives CDR1 SSHAT, CDR2 FNYEAQ (reference sequence). The V end lost 5 bases, the J end lost 1 base, and 8 bases lay between the germline ends. The CDR3 covers 13 residues.

This clone was observed a handful of times. V and J are TRBV21-1 and TRBJ2-3. TRBV21-1 is tagged as a pseudogene. The length of the CDR3 is 16 residues. For the CDR3, the DNA is TGTGCCAGCAGCAAAGAGGGTAACGTTGTGACAGATACGCAGTATTTT. Protein sequence: CASSKEGNVVTDTQYF.

The CDR3 sequence: CASSITGSQETQYF. DNA for the CDR3: TGCGCCAGCAGCATAACCGGGAGCCAAGAGACCCAGTACTTC. The chain combines TRBV5-1 with TRBJ2-5; D is perhaps TRBD2 (6 bases). The CDR3 spans 14 residues. Germline V lookup: CDR1 SGHRS, CDR2 YFSETQ. The V and J ends lost 4 bases and 1 base respectively, with 11 bases between them.

The rearrangement joins TRBV6-6 to TRBJ1-6; D is possibly TRBD1 (5 bases). Germline V gene sequence: CDR1 MNHNY, CDR2 SVGAGI (reference sequence). The CDR3 spans 17 residues. The ends were cut back, 5 bases at V and 10 bases at J, with 24 bases in the middle. CDR3 nucleotides: TGTGCCAGCAGTCTACCGGCAGGGTGGGGGAAAAGATCACCCCTCCACTTT. This translates into CASSLPAGWGKRSPLHF.

This chain joins TRBV14 and TRBJ2-1, with a tentative D call TRBD1 (5 bases). This CDR3 comprises 14 residues. The ends were cut back, 1 base at V and 2 bases at J, with 6 bases in the middle. Germline CDR1 and CDR2: SGHDN and FVKESK. CDR3 bases: TGTGCCAGCAGCCAAGGGGGCCCCTACAATGAGCAGTTCTTC. This gives the protein CASSQGGPYNEQFF.

The V call is TRBV10-3, the J call TRBJ1-6; the D gene is possibly TRBD1 (6 bases). Germline V gene lookup returns CDR1 ENHRY and CDR2 SYGVKD. The V end lost 2 bases, the J end lost 14 bases, and 19 bases lay between the germline ends. This CDR3 contains 15 residues. The CDR3 here is CAISERLAGERALHF. In DNA form, the CDR3 reads TGTGCCATCAGTGAGAGGTTGGCAGGGGAGCGGGCCCTCCACTTT.

The chain employs TRBV4-1 and TRBJ1-3, with D possibly matching TRBD1 (5 bases). This CDR3 spans 14 amino acids. V lost 7 bases, J lost 2 bases, and 12 bases lay in between. Germline values: CDR1 MGHRA, CDR2 YSYEKL. The CDR3 here is CASKGREAGNTIYF. The CDR3 coding sequence is TGCGCCAGCAAGGGGCGGGAAGCTGGAAACACCATATATTTT.

Concerning this clone: Just one base apart from a much larger clone, this may be a read error. The chain has TRBV7-9 and TRBJ2-7; D gene ambiguous. Germline loops: CDR1 SEHNR, CDR2 FQNEAQ (reference sequence). The CDR3 is 14 amino acids. V shed 2 bases and J shed 0 bases, with 8 bases lying between them. The CDR3 loop reads CASSLSIVSYEQYF. CDR3 DNA: TGTGCCAGCAGCTTATCAATCGTCTCCTACGAGCAGTACTTC.

The chain carries TRBV5-4 and TRBJ2-2, with 15 nucleotides matching TRBD2. V dropped 2 bases and J dropped 6; count of bases not matched to a gene: 2. The CDR3 contains 16 residues. Germline V lookup: CDR1 SGHNT, CDR2 YYREEE (reference sequence). CDR3 protein: CASSFGLAGGAGELFF. CDR3 bases: TGTGCCAGCAGCTTTGGACTAGCGGGAGGGGCCGGGGAGCTGTTTTTT.

This sequence joins TRBV25-1 and TRBJ2-1; a possible D gene is TRBD1 (6 bases). The CDR3 has 16 residues. Germline assignment: CDR1 MGHDK and CDR2 SYGVNS. V lost 3 bases and J 11 bases, leaving 23 bases between the germline ends. CDR3 protein: CASSETGQGPPGQQFF. CDR3 in DNA: TGTGCCAGCAGTGAGACGGGACAAGGCCCTCCTGGGCAGCAGTTCTTC.

This clone was seen only once. The rearrangement joins TRBV7-2 to TRBJ2-3; 7 bases are shared with TRBD2. With 5 bases clipped from V and 2 bases from J, the junction kept 7 bases outside the gene matches. From germline, CDR1 is SGHTA and CDR2 FQGNSA. This CDR3 contains 15 residues. CDR3 protein: CASSRDYLTTDTQYF. The CDR3 nucleotides read TGTGCCAGCAGCCGGGACTACCTAACCACAGATACGCAGTATTTT.

This chain connects TRBV21-1 to TRBJ1-6; no DNA check was done on the table's D call, TRBD1. TRBV21-1 is given as a pseudogene. The CDR3 has 17 residues. CDR3 nucleotide sequence: TGTGCCAGCAGGATTGGTACAGGGGGCTTTAGTGGTTCACCCCTCCACTTT. Protein sequence: CASRIGTGGFSGSPLHF.

CDR3 loop: CASSFRHDTEAFF. CDR3 nucleotide sequence: TGTGCCAGCAGCTTTAGACATGACACTGAAGCTTTCTTT. The chain has TRBV12-3 or TRBV12-4 and TRBJ1-1; D remains unclear. The CDR3 runs 13 residues. With 6 bases removed from V and 3 bases from J, the gap between germline ends came to 11 bases.